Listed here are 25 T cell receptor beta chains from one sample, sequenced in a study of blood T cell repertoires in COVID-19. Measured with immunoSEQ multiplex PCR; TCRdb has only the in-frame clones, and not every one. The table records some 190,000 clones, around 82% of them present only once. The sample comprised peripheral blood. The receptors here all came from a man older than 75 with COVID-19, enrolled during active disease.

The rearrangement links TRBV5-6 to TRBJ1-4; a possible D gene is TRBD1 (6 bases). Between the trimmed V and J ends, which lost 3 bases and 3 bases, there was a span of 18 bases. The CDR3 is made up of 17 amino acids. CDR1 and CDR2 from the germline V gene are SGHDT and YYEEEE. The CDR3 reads CASSWTYGGAANEKLFF. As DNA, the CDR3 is TGTGCCAGCAGCTGGACCTACGGGGGGGCGGCTAATGAAAAACTGTTTTTT. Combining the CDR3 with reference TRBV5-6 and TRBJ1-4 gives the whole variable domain DAGVTQSPTHLIKTRGQQVTLRCSPKSGHDTVSWYQQALGQGPQFIFQYYEEEERQRGNFPDRFSGHQFPNYSSELNVNALLLGDSALYLCASSWTYGGAANEKLFFGSGTQLSVL.

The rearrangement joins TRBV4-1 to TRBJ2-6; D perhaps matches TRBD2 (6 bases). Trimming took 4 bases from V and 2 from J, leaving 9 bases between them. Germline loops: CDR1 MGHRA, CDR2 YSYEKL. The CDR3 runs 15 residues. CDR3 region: CASSPTGAGANVLTF. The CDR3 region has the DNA TGCGCCAGCAGCCCGACGGGGGCTGGGGCCAACGTCCTGACTTTC.

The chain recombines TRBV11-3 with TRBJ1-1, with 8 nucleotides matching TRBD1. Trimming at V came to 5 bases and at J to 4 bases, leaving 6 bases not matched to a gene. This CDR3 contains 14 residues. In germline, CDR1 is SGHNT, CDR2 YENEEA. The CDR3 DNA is TGTGCCAGCAGCCTAGTTACAGGGGGCACTGAAGCTTTCTTT. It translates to CASSLVTGGTEAFF.

Here the CDR3 reads CASRWAPPRTGELFF. The CDR3, as DNA: TGTGCCAGCAGGTGGGCCCCCCCCCGAACCGGGGAGCTGTTTTTT. V gene TRBV6-5 combines with J gene TRBJ2-2; D is undetermined. Germline CDR1 and CDR2: MNHEY and SVGAGI. CDR3 length equals 15 residues. V shed 6 bases and J shed 5 bases, with 16 bases lying between them.

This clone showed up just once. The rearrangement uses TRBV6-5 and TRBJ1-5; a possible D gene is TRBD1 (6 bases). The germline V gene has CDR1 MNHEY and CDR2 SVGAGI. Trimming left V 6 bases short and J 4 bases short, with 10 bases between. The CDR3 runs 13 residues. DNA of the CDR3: TGTGCCAGCAGGAGTACAGGGAATCAGCCCCAGCATTTT. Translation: CASRSTGNQPQHF.

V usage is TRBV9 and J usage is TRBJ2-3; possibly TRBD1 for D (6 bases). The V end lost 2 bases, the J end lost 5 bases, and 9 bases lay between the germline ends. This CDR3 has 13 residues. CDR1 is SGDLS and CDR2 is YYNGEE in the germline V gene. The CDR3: CASSVGTLDTQYF. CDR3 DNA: TGTGCCAGCAGCGTCGGGACATTAGATACGCAGTATTTT.

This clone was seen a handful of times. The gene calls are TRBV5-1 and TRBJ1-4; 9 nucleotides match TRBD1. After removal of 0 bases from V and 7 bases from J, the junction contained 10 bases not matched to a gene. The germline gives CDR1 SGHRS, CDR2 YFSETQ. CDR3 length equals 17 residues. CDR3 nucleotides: TGCGCCAGCAGCTTGGGGACAGGGGTCCTCGAAAGTGAAAAACTGTTTTTT. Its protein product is CASSLGTGVLESEKLFF. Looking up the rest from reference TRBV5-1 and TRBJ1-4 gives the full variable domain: KAGVTQTPRYLIKTRGQQVTLSCSPISGHRSVSWYQQTPGQGLQFLFEYFSETQRNKGNFPGRFSGRQFSNSRSEMNVSTLELGDSALYLCASSLGTGVLESEKLFFGSGTQLSVL.

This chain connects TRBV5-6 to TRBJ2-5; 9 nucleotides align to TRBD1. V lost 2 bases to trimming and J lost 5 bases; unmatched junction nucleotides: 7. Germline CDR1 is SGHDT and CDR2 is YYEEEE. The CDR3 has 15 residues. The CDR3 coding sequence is TGTGCCAGCAGCTTACAGGGGGCTCGAGCGGAGACCCAGTACTTC. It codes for CASSLQGARAETQYF.

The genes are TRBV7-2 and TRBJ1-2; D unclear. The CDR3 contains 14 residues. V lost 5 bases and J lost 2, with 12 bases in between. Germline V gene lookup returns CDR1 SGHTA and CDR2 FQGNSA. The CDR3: CASSQRAINYGYTF. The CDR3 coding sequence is TGTGCCAGCAGCCAAAGAGCAATAAACTATGGCTACACCTTC. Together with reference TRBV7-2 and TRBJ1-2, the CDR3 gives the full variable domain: GAGVSQSPSNKVTEKGKDVELRCDPISGHTALYWYRQSLGQGLEFLIYFQGNSAPDKSGLPSDRFSAERTGGSVSTLTIQRTQQEDSAVYLCASSQRAINYGYTFGSGTRLTVV.

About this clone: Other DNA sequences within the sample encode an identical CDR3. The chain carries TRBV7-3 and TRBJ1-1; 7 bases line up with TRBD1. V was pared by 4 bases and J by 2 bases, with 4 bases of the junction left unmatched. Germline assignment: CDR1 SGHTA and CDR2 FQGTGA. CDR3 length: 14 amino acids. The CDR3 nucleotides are TGTGCCAGCAGCTCAACAGGGGCCAACACTGAAGCTTTCTTT. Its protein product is CASSSTGANTEAFF. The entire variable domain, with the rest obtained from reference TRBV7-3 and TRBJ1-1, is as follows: GAGVSQTPSNKVTEKGKYVELRCDPISGHTALYWYRQSLGQGPEFLIYFQGTGAADDSGLPNDRFFAVRPEGSVSTLKIQRTERGDSAVYLCASSSTGANTEAFFGQGTRLTVV.

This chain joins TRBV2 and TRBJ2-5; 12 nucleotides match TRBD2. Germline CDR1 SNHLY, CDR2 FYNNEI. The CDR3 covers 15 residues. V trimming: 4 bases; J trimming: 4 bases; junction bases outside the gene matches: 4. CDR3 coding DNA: TGTGCCAGCAGTGGGCCTAGCGGGGGGGGAGAGACCCAGTACTTC. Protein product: CASSGPSGGGETQYF. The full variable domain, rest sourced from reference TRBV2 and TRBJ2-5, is EPEVTQTPSHQVTQMGQEVILRCVPISNHLYFYWYRQILGQKVEFLVSFYNNEISEKSEIFDDQFSVERPDGSNFTLKIRSTKLEDSAMYFCASSGPSGGGETQYFGPGTRLLVL.

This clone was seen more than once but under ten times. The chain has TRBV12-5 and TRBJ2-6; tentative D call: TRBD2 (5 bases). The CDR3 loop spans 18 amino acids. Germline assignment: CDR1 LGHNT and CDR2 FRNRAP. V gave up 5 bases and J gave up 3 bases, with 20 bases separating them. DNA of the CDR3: TGTGCTAGTGGTCAACAAAGGGCGCTTCGGGGTGGGGCCAACGTCCTGACTTTC. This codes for CASGQQRALRGGANVLTF.

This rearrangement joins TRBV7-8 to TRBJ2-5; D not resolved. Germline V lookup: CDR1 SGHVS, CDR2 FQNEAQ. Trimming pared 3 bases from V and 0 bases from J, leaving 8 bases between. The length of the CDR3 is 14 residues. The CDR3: CASSLAANQETQYF. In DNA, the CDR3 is TGTGCCAGCAGCTTGGCGGCGAACCAAGAGACCCAGTACTTC.

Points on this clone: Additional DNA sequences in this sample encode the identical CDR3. The chain's CDR3 is CASRLTDTQYF. CDR3 bases: TGTGCCAGCAGGCTAACAGATACGCAGTATTTT. J is TRBJ2-3 and V is TRBV3-1 (or the pseudogene TRBV3-2); D unclear. The CDR3 runs 11 residues. The V gene's germline CDR1 is LGHDT and CDR2 YNNKEL (reference sequence). Between the trimmed V and J ends, which lost 6 bases and 3 bases, there was a span of 4 bases.

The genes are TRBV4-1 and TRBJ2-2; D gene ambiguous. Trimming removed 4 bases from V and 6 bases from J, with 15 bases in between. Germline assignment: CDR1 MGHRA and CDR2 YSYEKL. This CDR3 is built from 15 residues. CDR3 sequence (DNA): TGCGCCAGCAGCCTCCTTCAGGCTAAGCCCGGGGAGCTGTTTTTT. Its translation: CASSLLQAKPGELFF.

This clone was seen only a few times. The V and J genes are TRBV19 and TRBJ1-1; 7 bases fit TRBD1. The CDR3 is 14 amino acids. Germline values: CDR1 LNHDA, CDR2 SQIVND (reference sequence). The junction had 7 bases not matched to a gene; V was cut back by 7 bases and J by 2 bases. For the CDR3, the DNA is TGTGCCAGTACCTTAAACAGGGGAAACACTGAAGCTTTCTTT. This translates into CASTLNRGNTEAFF.

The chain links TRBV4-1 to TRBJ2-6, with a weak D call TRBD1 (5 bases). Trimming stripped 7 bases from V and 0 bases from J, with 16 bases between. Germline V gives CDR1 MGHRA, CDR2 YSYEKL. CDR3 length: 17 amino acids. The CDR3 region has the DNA TGCGCCAGCACCCTGACAGCCCCATTCTCTGGGGCCAACGTCCTGACTTTC. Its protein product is CASTLTAPFSGANVLTF.

The DNA of the CDR3 is TGCGCCAGCAGTGAGGGGCTGAGTCAGCCCCAGCATTTT. Amino acid sequence: CASSEGLSQPQHF. This chain links TRBV10-2 with TRBJ1-5; no firm D call. Germline V gives CDR1 WSHSY, CDR2 SAAADI. The CDR3 has 13 residues. Trimming shortened V by 2 bases and J by 6 bases, and 8 bases separated the two germline ends.

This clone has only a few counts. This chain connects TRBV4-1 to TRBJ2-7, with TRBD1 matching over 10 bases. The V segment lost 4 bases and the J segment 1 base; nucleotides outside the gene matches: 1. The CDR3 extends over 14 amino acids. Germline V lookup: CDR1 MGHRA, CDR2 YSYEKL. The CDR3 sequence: CASSRDRGSYEQYF. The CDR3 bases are TGCGCCAGCAGCCGGGACAGGGGTTCCTACGAGCAGTACTTC.

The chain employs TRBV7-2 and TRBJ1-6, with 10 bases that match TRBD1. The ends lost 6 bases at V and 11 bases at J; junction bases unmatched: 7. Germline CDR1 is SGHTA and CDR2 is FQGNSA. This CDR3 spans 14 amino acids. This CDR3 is CASRLTGGETPLHF. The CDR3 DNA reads TGTGCCAGCAGACTGACAGGGGGCGAGACACCCCTCCACTTT. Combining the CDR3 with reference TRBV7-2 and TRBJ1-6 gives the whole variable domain GAGVSQSPSNKVTEKGKDVELRCDPISGHTALYWYRQSLGQGLEFLIYFQGNSAPDKSGLPSDRFSAERTGGSVSTLTIQRTQQEDSAVYLCASRLTGGETPLHFGNGTRLTVT.

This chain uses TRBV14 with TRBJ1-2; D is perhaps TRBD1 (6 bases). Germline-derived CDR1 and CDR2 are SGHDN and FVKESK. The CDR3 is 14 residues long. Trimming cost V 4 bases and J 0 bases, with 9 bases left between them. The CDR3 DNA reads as TGTGCCAGCAGCCCTGGACAGTCTAACTATGGCTACACCTTC. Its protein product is CASSPGQSNYGYTF.

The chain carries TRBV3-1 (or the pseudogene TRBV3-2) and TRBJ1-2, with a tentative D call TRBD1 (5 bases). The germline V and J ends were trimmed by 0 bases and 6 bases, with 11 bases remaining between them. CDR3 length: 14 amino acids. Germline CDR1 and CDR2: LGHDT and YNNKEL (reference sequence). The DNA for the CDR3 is TGTGCCAGCAGCCAAGATACCCAGGGAAATGGCTACACCTTC. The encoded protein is CASSQDTQGNGYTF.

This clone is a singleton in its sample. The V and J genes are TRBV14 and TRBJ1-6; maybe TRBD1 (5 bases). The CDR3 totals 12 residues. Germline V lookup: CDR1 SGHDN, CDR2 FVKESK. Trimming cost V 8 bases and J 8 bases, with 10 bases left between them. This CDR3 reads CASARGDSPLHF. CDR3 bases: TGTGCCAGCGCGCGGGGGGATTCACCCCTCCACTTT.

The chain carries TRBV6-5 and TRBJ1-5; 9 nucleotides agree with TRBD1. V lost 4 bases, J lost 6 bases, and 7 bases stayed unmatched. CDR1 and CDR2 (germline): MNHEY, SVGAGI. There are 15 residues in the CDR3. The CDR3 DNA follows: TGTGCCAGCAGTTTATCCGGGACAGGGATTCAGCCCCAGCATTTT. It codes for CASSLSGTGIQPQHF.

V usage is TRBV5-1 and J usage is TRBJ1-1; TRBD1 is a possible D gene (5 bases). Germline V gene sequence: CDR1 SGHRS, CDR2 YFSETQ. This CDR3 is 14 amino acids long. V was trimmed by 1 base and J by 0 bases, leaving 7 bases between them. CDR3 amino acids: CASSLRQLNTEAFF. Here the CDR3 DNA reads TGCGCCAGCAGCTTGAGACAGTTGAACACTGAAGCTTTCTTT.